This T cell receptor beta chain originates from a study of T cell changes during pregnancy in multiple sclerosis. The protocol was immunoSEQ multiplex PCR, while the TCRdb copy is restricted to in-frame clones and leaves out a portion. The profile shows tens of thousands of clones, roughly 92% of them singletons. V was pared by 1 base and J by 0 bases, with 9 bases between. CDR1 is SNHLY, CDR2 FYNNEI, per germline. The CDR3 spans 15 residues. J is TRBJ2-5 and V is TRBV2; TRBD1 might be the D (6 bases). This clonotype originated in a female donor in good health, enrolled as a control in a pregnancy study. The sequences come from CD8+ T cells from peripheral blood mononuclear cells, collected in the third trimester of pregnancy. CDR3 in amino acids: CASSEGTAYQETQYF. CDR3 coding DNA: TGTGCCAGCAGTGAAGGGACAGCGTACCAAGAGACCCAGTACTTC.